This paragraph covers one T cell receptor beta chain sequence. The antigen remains undetermined. Assay: immunoSEQ multiplex PCR; the TCRdb copy retains only in-frame clones and omits some. The table records about 9,200 clones, almost 80% of them present only once. The V end was cut by 0 bases, the J end by 4 bases, with 5 bases between. The CDR3 is 13 amino acids. Germline V gene lookup returns CDR1 SGHRS and CDR2 YFSETQ. This sample was taken from a study of somatic mutations in cytotoxic T cells in rheumatoid arthritis. Study details: Peripheral blood samples of 25 to 35 ml EDTA were taken from patients directly after diagnosis and before treatment. Several of the V beta antibody-stained T-cell populations were flow-sorted at nearly 100% purity; V beta1+ cells were among them and were sequenced for TCRB.

Study conclusions and caveats: CD8+ clonality rose with age in rheumatoid arthritis patients, unlike in healthy controls.

The chain is built from TRBV5-1 and TRBJ1-5; D call uncertain. This receptor was identified in an adult with rheumatoid arthritis. Sample: CD8+ T cells sorted from blood. The CDR3 DNA follows: TGCGCCAGCAGCTTGGCCGGAAATCAGCCCCAGCATTTT. Translating gives CASSLAGNQPQHF. Full variable domain (outside the CDR3, taken from reference TRBV5-1 and TRBJ1-5): KAGVTQTPRYLIKTRGQQVTLSCSPISGHRSVSWYQQTPGQGLQFLFEYFSETQRNKGNFPGRFSGRQFSNSRSEMNVSTLELGDSALYLCASSLAGNQPQHFGDGTRLSIL.